The rows below give T cell receptor beta chains drawn from one sample of a study of blood T cell repertoires in COVID-19. Profiled with immunoSEQ multiplex PCR; TCRdb holds only in-frame clones, not every one. This sample yields 95,000 to 150,000 clones, of which approximately 82% are seen a single time; approximately 10% belongs to the top ten. The specimen was peripheral blood. Receptors originate from a man aged 55 to 70 with acute or convalescent COVID-19. Both conserved end residues are part of each CDR3. Fields, in order: V gene, D gene, J gene, clone size, CDR3 DNA, CDR3 protein. D genes are given only for firm matches. The listing skips clone size in some rows; elsewhere it reads once, few, many or a size class.

>TRBV3-1/TRBV3-2|.|TRBJ1-1|.
TGTGCCAGCAGCCAAGCAGGTGGATGGGCGGGCACTGAAGCTTTCTTT
CASSQAGGWAGTEAFF
>TRBV7-6|TRBD1|TRBJ2-2|.
TGTGCCAGCAGCCCCGGGACAGGGGGCTTGGGGGAGCTGTTTTTT
CASSPGTGGLGELFF
>TRBV19|TRBD1|TRBJ1-1|once
TGTGCCAGTAGTATAGAACAGGGGAAACAAGCTTTCTTT
CASSIEQGKQAFF
>TRBV30|.|TRBJ2-2|.
TGTGCCTGGAGTGTACAGGGGAGGCACACCGGGGAGCTGTTTTTT
CAWSVQGRHTGELFF
>TRBV30|TRBD1|TRBJ1-2|.
TGTGCCTGGAGTAGGACAGGAGTTATGTGGGGCTACACCTTC
CAWSRTGVMWGYTF
>TRBV28|TRBD2|TRBJ2-7|.
TGTGCCAGCAGGGACCGGGGGGGGATCTACGAGCAGTACTTC
CASRDRGGIYEQYF
>TRBV1|.|TRBJ2-1|.
TGCACCAGCAGCCAAGTCGCAGGAAATGAGCAGTTCTTC
CTSSQVAGNEQFF
>TRBV6-5|.|TRBJ2-7|few
TGTGCCAGCACCAAAAGAACTAGGGGGTACGAGCAGTACTTC
CASTKRTRGYEQYF
>TRBV6-6|TRBD1|TRBJ1-5|.
TGTGCCAGCAGCACCGGGGCAGGGGGAAGGCGGTCCCAGCATTTT
CASSTGAGGRRSQHF
>TRBV27|.|TRBJ2-7|.
TGTGCCAGCAGCCCGAGACTGCAGGGGATCAACGAGCAGTACTTC
CASSPRLQGINEQYF
>TRBV24-1|TRBD2|TRBJ2-3|.
TGTGCCACCAGTGATTTGGCGCGGGGGGGAACAGATACGCAGTATTTT
CATSDLARGGTDTQYF
>TRBV30|TRBD1|TRBJ1-4|.
TGTGCCGGACAGACAGGGACGAATGAAAAACTGTTTTTT
CAGQTGTNEKLFF
>TRBV3-1/TRBV3-2|TRBD1|TRBJ2-7|.
TGTGCCAGCAGCCCAGACAGGGAATCCGAGCAGTACTTC
CASSPDRESEQYF
>TRBV20-1|TRBD1|TRBJ1-1|.
TGCAGTGCTCCCACAGGGGCGGTAGCTTTCTTT
CSAPTGAVAFF
>TRBV5-1|TRBD2|TRBJ2-5|.
TGCGCCAGCCTGGGACTAGCGGGGGTGAAAGAGACCCAGTACTTC
CASLGLAGVKETQYF
>TRBV6-4|.|TRBJ2-3|.
TGTGCCAGCAGTGATTCAGCGGCTAGCACAGATACGCAGTATTTT
CASSDSAASTDTQYF
>TRBV10-2|.|TRBJ1-6|.
TGCGCCAGCCGTGAGACAGAAGATTCACCCCTCCACTTT
CASRETEDSPLHF
>TRBV28|TRBD2|TRBJ2-7|.
TGTGCCAGCAGTCCGAGCGGGAGGCCCCTCTACGAGCAGTACTTC
CASSPSGRPLYEQYF
>TRBV11-2|.|TRBJ2-5|few
TGTGCCAGCAGTCTTAGTCATCAAGAGACCCAGTACTTC
CASSLSHQETQYF
>TRBV25-1|TRBD1|TRBJ1-2|.
TGTGCCAGCAGTCCGTGGGACAGCGTTCGAAAGGGCTACACCTTC
CASSPWDSVRKGYTF
>TRBV5-1|.|TRBJ1-4|.
TGCGCCAGCAGCTTGGATGCCCGGGCTAATGAAAAACTGTTTTTT
CASSLDARANEKLFF
>TRBV2|.|TRBJ1-2|once
TGTGCCAGCCGGGAGGGCGGCCTCGGCTACACCTTC
CASREGGLGYTF
>TRBV24-1|.|TRBJ1-5|.
TGTGCCACCAGTGAGTCGGGAGGGAATCAGCCCCAGCATTTT
CATSESGGNQPQHF
>TRBV5-1|.|TRBJ2-1|.
TGCGCCAGCAGCGGGACCCCCGGAGGGAATGAGCAGTTCTTC
CASSGTPGGNEQFF
>TRBV15|.|TRBJ2-1|.
TGTGCCACCAGCAGAGAGAGGGGGAGCACCGAGTCGCAGTTCTTC
CATSRERGSTESQFF
>TRBV7-6|.|TRBJ2-2|.
TGTGCCAGCAGCTTAAACTCAGGCGGGGCTTCGAACACCGGGGAGCTGTTTTTT
CASSLNSGGASNTGELFF
>TRBV5-1|TRBD2|TRBJ2-2|.
TGCGCCAGCAGCCTGGGACTAGCGGGAGTCATAGACACCGGGGAGCTGTTTTTT
CASSLGLAGVIDTGELFF
>TRBV6-5|TRBD2|TRBJ2-1|.
TGTGCCAGCAGAAGCGGGAGGGTAAAAGATGAGCAGTTCTTC
CASRSGRVKDEQFF
>TRBV5-1|TRBD1|TRBJ1-2|once
TGCGCCAGCAGCTTGTGGGGACAGGGAAACTATGGCTACACCTTC
CASSLWGQGNYGYTF
>TRBV5-1|TRBD1|TRBJ1-4|once
TGCGCCAGCAGCCCCCAGGGACAGGGGGTCGAAAAACTGTTTTTT
CASSPQGQGVEKLFF
>TRBV3-1/TRBV3-2|.|TRBJ2-1|.
TGTGCCAGCAGGGCGGGGGCTAACGACTACAATGAGCAGTTCTTC
CASRAGANDYNEQFF
>TRBV7-3|TRBD1|TRBJ1-1|.
TGTGCCAGCAGCACACAGGGGGGCATGAACACTGAAGCTTTCTTT
CASSTQGGMNTEAFF
>TRBV18|.|TRBJ2-1|.
TGTGCCAGCTCACTGCCTAGCTCCCAGTTCTTC
CASSLPSSQFF
>TRBV24-1|TRBD1|TRBJ1-2|.
TGTGCCACCAGTGAGGGGACAGGGCGGTATGGCTACACCTTC
CATSEGTGRYGYTF
>TRBV27|.|TRBJ2-7|once
TGTGCCAGCAGTTTTTTAGCGACCTCCTACGAGCAGTACTTC
CASSFLATSYEQYF
>TRBV28|TRBD1|TRBJ2-7|.
TGTGCCAGCAGTTGGGACAGGCAACTGGCCGAGCAGTACTTC
CASSWDRQLAEQYF
>TRBV7-9|.|TRBJ2-7|.
TGTGCCAGCAGCTTTGGCCAGGGTGGTAACTACGAGCAGTACTTC
CASSFGQGGNYEQYF
>TRBV4-2|TRBD2|TRBJ2-1|.
TGTGCCAGCAGCCCTGCCAGGGGTAGCGGGGACAATGAGCAGTTCTTC
CASSPARGSGDNEQFF
>TRBV11-2|.|TRBJ2-7|.
TGTGCCAGCAGCTCCACGGGTCCCTCCTACGAGCAGTACTTC
CASSSTGPSYEQYF
>TRBV2|TRBD2|TRBJ2-1|.
TGTGCCAGCAGTGAAGACGTAGCGGGAGACAATGAGCAGTTCTTC
CASSEDVAGDNEQFF
>TRBV29-1|TRBD2|TRBJ2-1|.
TGCAGCGTTGAACGACTAGCGGGAGGTGATGAGCAGTTCTTC
CSVERLAGGDEQFF
>TRBV5-4|.|TRBJ2-1|.
TGTGCCAGCAGCCCGGGACTTTTCAATGAGCAGTTCTTC
CASSPGLFNEQFF
>TRBV5-1|.|TRBJ2-3|.
TGCGCCAGCAGCAGGGACACCACAGATACGCAGTATTTT
CASSRDTTDTQYF
>TRBV6-5|TRBD1|TRBJ1-2|.
TGTGCCAGCAGAGTTCGGGACAGGTACTATGTCTACACCTTC
CASRVRDRYYVYTF